The 26 T cell receptor beta chains below were found in one sample sequenced in a study of blood T cell repertoires in COVID-19. The method was immunoSEQ multiplex PCR; TCRdb's version includes in-frame clones alone and lacks a portion of them. The sample yields under 150,000 clones, around 85% seen once. The sample taken for sequencing was PBMCs or T cells enriched from blood (not recorded which). The receptor set was obtained from a woman aged 40 to 50 who had recovered from COVID-19.

The gene calls are TRBV7-9 and TRBJ2-7; possible D gene TRBD2, 7 bases. Germline V gene lookup returns CDR1 SEHNR and CDR2 FQNEAQ (reference sequence). The V gene lost 2 bases and the J gene lost 3 bases, with 26 bases spanning the gap. The CDR3 loop spans 19 amino acids. For the CDR3, the DNA is TGTGCCAGCAGCTTATCGCCCATATCTGGGAGGGGGGGGCACTACGAGCAGTACTTC. As protein: CASSLSPISGRGGHYEQYF.

The genes are TRBV19 and TRBJ1-2; 8 positions match TRBD1. CDR3 length equals 15 residues. V gave up 3 bases and J gave up 3 bases; unmatched junction bases: 6. Germline V gene sequence: CDR1 LNHDA, CDR2 SQIVND (reference sequence). CDR3 protein: CASSMDRALYYGYTF. The CDR3 DNA follows: TGTGCCAGTAGTATGGACAGGGCCCTATACTATGGCTACACCTTC.

Only one count was recorded for this clone. The V and J genes are TRBV5-1 and TRBJ2-7; D is perhaps TRBD1 (6 bases). Germline V lookup: CDR1 SGHRS, CDR2 YFSETQ. CDR3 size: 15 residues. The V end was cut by 4 bases, the J end by 4 bases, with 18 bases between. CDR3 sequence reads: CASSVQGQTNYEQYF. The CDR3 DNA reads TGCGCCAGCAGCGTACAGGGCCAGACCAATTACGAGCAGTACTTC.

This chain links TRBV19 with TRBJ2-7; maybe TRBD2 (6 bases). The CDR3 runs 13 residues. The germline gives CDR1 LNHDA, CDR2 SQIVND (reference sequence). The V end was cut by 1 base, the J end by 2 bases, with 6 bases between. CDR3 sequence: CASSIGGAYEQYF. CDR3 DNA: TGTGCCAGTAGTATAGGGGGGGCCTACGAGCAGTACTTC.

The chain couples TRBV10-3 to TRBJ2-1, with D possibly being TRBD1 (5 bases). CDR1 and CDR2 from the germline V gene are ENHRY and SYGVKD. This CDR3 region has 13 residues. Trimming left V 0 bases short and J 6 bases short, with 6 bases between. The CDR3 DNA is TGTGCCATCAGTGAGTCGGGGCTCAATGAGCAGTTCTTC. The encoded protein is CAISESGLNEQFF.

J is TRBJ1-5 and V is TRBV19, with D possibly matching TRBD1 (5 bases). Trimming left V 7 bases short and J 1 base short, with 14 bases between. Germline V gene lookup returns CDR1 LNHDA and CDR2 SQIVND (reference sequence). The CDR3 length is 15 residues. CDR3: CASIPARGSNQPQHF. CDR3 in DNA: TGTGCCAGTATTCCGGCCCGGGGGAGCAATCAGCCCCAGCATTTT.

This clone was detected once. The chain recombines TRBV19 with TRBJ1-1, with D perhaps matching TRBD1 (6 bases). CDR1 is LNHDA, CDR2 SQIVND, per germline (reference sequence). Trimming took 5 bases from V and 3 from J, leaving 13 bases between them. The CDR3 is 14 amino acids. The CDR3 loop reads CASSGPGEYTEAFF. Written as DNA, the CDR3 is TGTGCCAGTAGTGGACCAGGGGAGTACACTGAAGCTTTCTTT.

J is TRBJ2-7 and V is TRBV11-2; 9 nucleotides align to TRBD1. Trimming removed 5 bases from V and 3 bases from J; junction bases left unmatched: 8. The CDR3 is 15 residues long. Germline V gene lookup returns CDR1 SGHAT and CDR2 FQNNGV. In DNA, the CDR3 is TGTGCCAGCAGCCCCCCGGGGGACAGGGTCTACGAGCAGTACTTC. This sequence encodes CASSPPGDRVYEQYF.

This chain uses TRBV30 with TRBJ1-1; 7 nucleotides match TRBD1. Unmatched junction bases numbered 6, after V lost 6 bases and J lost 2 bases. CDR1 is GTSNPN and CDR2 is SVGIG in the germline V gene (reference sequence). The CDR3 contains 13 residues. The CDR3 nucleotides are TGTGCCTGTTCGGACAGGAGAAACACTGAAGCTTTCTTT. Its protein product is CACSDRRNTEAFF.

The chain employs TRBV28 and TRBJ1-2; the D gene is possibly TRBD1 (6 bases). Germline V gene sequence: CDR1 MDHEN, CDR2 SYDVKM. With 7 bases removed from V and 8 bases from J, the gap between germline ends came to 23 bases. CDR3 length: 15 residues. The CDR3 coding sequence is TGTGCCAGCAACCTAACGCGGCGCAGGGGCACGGGCTACACCTTC. This gives the protein CASNLTRRRGTGYTF.

The rearrangement uses TRBV3-1 (or the pseudogene TRBV3-2) and TRBJ1-2; weak D call: TRBD1 (6 bases). CDR3 length equals 14 residues. Germline V CDR1 and CDR2: LGHDT, YNNKEL (reference sequence). Between the trimmed V and J ends, which lost 0 bases and 8 bases, there was a span of 13 bases. CDR3 bases: TGTGCCAGCAGCCAAGATTGGGGGGGCAGGGGCTACACCTTC. This sequence encodes CASSQDWGGRGYTF.

The chain joins TRBV6-6 to TRBJ1-3, with a tentative D call TRBD1 (5 bases). V lost 8 bases to trimming and J lost 4 bases, with 15 bases between them. The CDR3 runs to 14 residues. The germline V gene has CDR1 MNHNY and CDR2 SVGAGI (reference sequence). Here the CDR3 reads CASRRGGDGNTIYF. CDR3 bases: TGTGCCAGCCGGAGAGGAGGGGACGGAAACACCATATATTTT.

The rearrangement joins TRBV28 to TRBJ1-1; 10 positions agree with TRBD1. The CDR3 totals 14 residues. The germline gives CDR1 MDHEN, CDR2 SYDVKM. The V and J ends lost 6 bases and 4 bases, in that order; junction bases with no gene match: 5. CDR3 protein: CASRLGQGFTEAFF. CDR3 coding DNA: TGTGCCAGCAGATTGGGACAGGGGTTCACTGAAGCTTTCTTT.

CDR3 DNA: TGTGCTAGTGGTTTGGTATCGACGACAGGGCACAGCAATCAGCCCCAGCATTTT. It translates to CASGLVSTTGHSNQPQHF. The chain has TRBV12-5 and TRBJ1-5, with 7 nucleotides matching TRBD1. The junction had 9 bases not matched to a gene; V was cut back by 0 bases and J by 1 base. The CDR3 has 18 amino acids. The germline V gene has CDR1 LGHNT and CDR2 FRNRAP.

Written as DNA, the CDR3 is TGTGCCAGCAGCCCCCAAACCCGGACTTCCCCCAATGAGCAGTTCTTC. It codes for CASSPQTRTSPNEQFF. This sequence joins TRBV9 and TRBJ2-1; D perhaps matches TRBD2 (5 bases). V gave up 4 bases and J gave up 6 bases, with 20 bases separating them. The CDR3 is made up of 16 amino acids. Germline CDR1 is SGDLS and CDR2 is YYNGEE.

The genes are TRBV7-9 and TRBJ2-1; D perhaps matches TRBD1 (5 bases). Trimming removed 6 bases from V and 6 bases from J, with 9 bases in between. This CDR3 contains 12 residues. Germline V gives CDR1 SEHNR, CDR2 FQNEAQ (reference sequence). CDR3 sequence reads: CASRLQGNEQFF. CDR3 coding DNA: TGTGCCAGCAGACTCCAGGGCAATGAGCAGTTCTTC.

The chain carries TRBV7-9 and TRBJ1-6, with 8 bases matching TRBD1. The V segment lost 3 bases and the J segment 9 bases; nucleotides outside the gene matches: 1. This CDR3 is built from 13 residues. CDR1 SEHNR and CDR2 FQNEAQ come from the germline V gene (reference sequence). CDR3 in amino acids: CASSLDRVSPLHF. CDR3 bases: TGTGCCAGCAGCTTGGACAGGGTTTCACCCCTCCACTTT.

The chain combines TRBV11-2 with TRBJ2-6; D ambiguous. The CDR3 loop spans 12 amino acids. V lost 5 bases and J lost 7, with 6 bases in between. Germline V gene lookup returns CDR1 SGHAT and CDR2 FQNNGV. CDR3 sequence: CASSPLANVLTF. The CDR3 DNA reads as TGTGCCAGCAGCCCCCTCGCCAACGTCCTGACTTTC.

V usage is TRBV5-1 and J usage is TRBJ1-1; 8 bases fit TRBD1. J was trimmed by 11 bases and V by 4 bases; bases with no gene match: 7. Germline V lookup: CDR1 SGHRS, CDR2 YFSETQ. This CDR3 has 12 residues. This CDR3 reads CASSNGQGSAFF. CDR3 sequence (DNA): TGCGCCAGCAGCAATGGACAGGGTAGCGCTTTCTTT.

The chain joins TRBV14 to TRBJ1-2; tentatively, D is TRBD1 (6 bases). Germline V gene data show CDR1 as SGHDN and CDR2 as FVKESK. Trimming pared 1 base from V and 5 bases from J, leaving 11 bases between. The CDR3 covers 14 residues. The CDR3 bases are TGTGCCAGCAGCCAAGGTGGGACACCGTATGGCTACACCTTC. Amino acid sequence: CASSQGGTPYGYTF.

About this clone: Other DNA sequences in this sample translate to the same CDR3. The gene calls are TRBV18 and TRBJ1-2; D may be TRBD1 (5 bases). Per the germline V gene, CDR1 is KGHSH and CDR2 is LQKENI. The V and J ends lost 3 bases and 6 bases respectively, with 11 bases between them. The CDR3 contains 13 residues. The CDR3 DNA sequence: TGTGCCAGCTCACCGCGACCGGGGGATGGCTACACCTTC. Translating gives CASSPRPGDGYTF.

This chain links TRBV30 with TRBJ1-1; 7 bases fit TRBD1. Germline assignment: CDR1 GTSNPN and CDR2 SVGIG (reference sequence). There are 14 residues in the CDR3. V dropped 5 bases and J dropped 4; count of bases not matched to a gene: 10. The CDR3 is CAWADDREFTEAFF. The CDR3, as DNA: TGTGCCTGGGCCGATGACAGGGAGTTCACTGAAGCTTTCTTT.

V and J are TRBV29-1 and TRBJ2-1; 12 bases agree with TRBD2. The length of the CDR3 is 14 residues. Trimming at V came to 3 bases and at J to 8 bases, leaving 5 bases not matched to a gene. Germline V gives CDR1 SQVTM, CDR2 ANQGSEA. The CDR3 DNA reads as TGCAGCGTTGAGACTAGCGGGAGAGGCGATGAGCAGTTCTTC. Translated: CSVETSGRGDEQFF.

This chain uses TRBV19 with TRBJ2-7; no clear D gene. Germline values: CDR1 LNHDA, CDR2 SQIVND (reference sequence). The V and J ends lost 7 bases and 5 bases respectively, with 18 bases between them. The CDR3 is made up of 14 amino acids. CDR3 coding DNA: TGTGCCAGTACGCCCCATCGTGCTTCGGACGAGCAGTACTTC. It is translated as CASTPHRASDEQYF.

The genes are TRBV7-9 and TRBJ2-1; possibly TRBD2 for D (6 bases). The germline CDR1 and CDR2 sequences are SEHNR and FQNEAQ (reference sequence). Between the trimmed V and J ends, which lost 5 bases and 5 bases, there was a span of 10 bases. This CDR3 is 13 amino acids long. The CDR3 coding sequence is TGTGCCAGCAGCCCGGGAGCTAACAATGAGCAGTTCTTC. Translation: CASSPGANNEQFF.

The chain carries TRBV4-1 and TRBJ1-2; 7 nucleotides line up with TRBD1. The V gene end was trimmed by 5 bases and the J gene end by 4 bases; junction bases not matched to a gene: 10. Germline V gene sequence: CDR1 MGHRA, CDR2 YSYEKL. The CDR3 has 15 amino acids. In nucleotides, the CDR3 is TGCGCCAGCAGCATCCGACAGGGCCCAGTCTATGGCTACACCTTC. Protein product: CASSIRQGPVYGYTF.